The 15 T cell receptor beta chains in this list originate from one sample, sequenced in a study of graft-versus-host responses after intestinal transplantation. Antigen specificity for these receptors is unknown. Clones were sequenced by immunoSEQ multiplex PCR, and TCRdb holds only the in-frame ones, with some missing. The table shows around 110,000 clones, with over 75% occurring only once. Sequencing used unstimulated CD4+ T cells sorted from spleen or lymph node cells, obtained before intestinal transplant. The receptors stem from a human donor who received an intestinal transplant.

The chain recombines TRBV28 with TRBJ2-7; 8 positions match TRBD1. The CDR3 totals 14 residues. Germline lookup yields CDR1 MDHEN and CDR2 SYDVKM. Trimming removed 9 bases from V and 1 base from J; junction bases left unmatched: 8. The CDR3 protein is CASKTTGESYEQYF. The DNA of the CDR3 is TGTGCCAGTAAAACGACAGGGGAGTCCTACGAGCAGTACTTC. The complete variable domain, with remaining parts taken from reference TRBV28 and TRBJ2-7, reads DVKVTQSSRYLVKRTGEKVFLECVQDMDHENMFWYRQDPGLGLRLIYFSYDVKMKEKGDIPEGYSVSREKKERFSLILESASTNQTSMYLCASKTTGESYEQYFGPGTRLTVT.

The rearrangement joins TRBV7-9 to TRBJ1-1; D is unresolved. The V gene lost 6 bases and the J gene lost 1 base, with 9 bases spanning the gap. Germline lookup yields CDR1 SEHNR and CDR2 FQNEAQ (reference sequence). CDR3 length equals 13 residues. The CDR3 DNA reads as TGTGCCAGCAGGAGGGAGGGGAACACTGAAGCTTTCTTT. This gives the protein CASRREGNTEAFF.

The chain uses TRBV11-2 and TRBJ1-1; tentative D call: TRBD1 (5 bases). CDR3 size: 14 residues. Between the trimmed V and J ends, which lost 0 bases and 5 bases, there was a span of 10 bases. Germline assignment: CDR1 SGHAT and CDR2 FQNNGV. CDR3 nucleotides: TGTGCCAGCAGCTTAGAGGTGGGGCTAACTGAAGCTTTCTTT. Protein sequence: CASSLEVGLTEAFF.

The V gene is TRBV4-1, the J gene TRBJ2-3; 13 bases line up with TRBD2. J lost 2 bases, V lost 3 bases, and 8 bases had no gene match. In germline, CDR1 is MGHRA, CDR2 YSYEKL. The CDR3 is made up of 18 amino acids. The CDR3 sequence is CASSHHRLAGGSTDTQYF. CDR3 bases: TGCGCCAGCAGCCACCATCGACTAGCGGGAGGATCCACAGATACGCAGTATTTT.

The rearrangement links TRBV5-1 to TRBJ2-7; a possible D gene is TRBD2 (6 bases). V lost 0 bases to trimming and J lost 3 bases, with 16 bases between them. Germline CDR1 is SGHRS and CDR2 is YFSETQ. The CDR3 extends over 16 amino acids. CDR3 sequence: CASSLAPGLPIYEQYF. The CDR3 DNA reads as TGCGCCAGCAGCTTGGCTCCGGGACTTCCTATCTACGAGCAGTACTTC.

This clone showed up just once. The CDR3, as DNA: TGTGCCAGTAGTCGGGACAGCTCCTACGAGCAGTACTTC. Amino acid sequence: CASSRDSSYEQYF. The chain is built from TRBV19 and TRBJ2-7; 7 bases line up with TRBD1. Germline CDR1 reads LNHDA; CDR2 reads SQIVND (reference sequence). J gave up 0 bases and V 5 bases, and 1 base lay outside the gene matches. The CDR3 consists of 13 residues. Variable domain in full (rest from reference TRBV19 and TRBJ2-7): DGGITQSPKYLFRKEGQNVTLSCEQNLNHDAMYWYRQDPGQGLRLIYYSQIVNDFQKGDIAEGYSVSREKKESFPLTVTSAQKNPTAFYLCASSRDSSYEQYFGPGTRLTVT.

This clone showed up just once. This sequence joins TRBV7-9 and TRBJ2-2, with TRBD1 identical over 7 bases. V shed 5 bases, J shed 2 bases, and the junction held 8 bases outside the gene matches. The CDR3 totals 16 residues. Germline values: CDR1 SEHNR, CDR2 FQNEAQ (reference sequence). As DNA, the CDR3 is TGTGCCAGCAGCCGGCTCCGGGACAGAAACACCGGGGAGCTGTTTTTT. Translating gives CASSRLRDRNTGELFF.

The J gene is TRBJ2-5, the V gene TRBV5-1, with 11 bases matching TRBD2. Trimming removed 0 bases from V and 6 bases from J; junction bases left unmatched: 4. CDR3 length: 15 amino acids. In germline, CDR1 is SGHRS, CDR2 YFSETQ. This chain's CDR3 is CASSLVAGGPKTQYF. CDR3 nucleotides: TGCGCCAGCAGCTTGGTAGCGGGAGGGCCAAAGACCCAGTACTTC.

The V gene is TRBV7-2, the J gene TRBJ2-1; a weak D match, TRBD1 (6 bases). Deletions cut 4 bases from V and 1 base from J, with 11 bases between. CDR3 length equals 15 residues. Germline values: CDR1 SGHTA, CDR2 FQGNSA. CDR3 residues: CASSSNGQSYNEQFF. DNA of the CDR3: TGTGCCAGCAGCTCCAACGGACAGTCCTACAATGAGCAGTTCTTC.

The chain uses TRBV5-1 and TRBJ2-7; D is ambiguous. Germline CDR1 is SGHRS and CDR2 is YFSETQ. The CDR3 extends over 14 amino acids. The V end was cut by 4 bases, the J end by 3 bases, with 14 bases between. CDR3 sequence reads: CASSPSGMVYEQYF. CDR3 nucleotides: TGCGCCAGCAGCCCCTCAGGAATGGTCTACGAGCAGTACTTC.

V usage is TRBV28 and J usage is TRBJ2-7, with TRBD2 as a possible D gene (6 bases). In germline, CDR1 is MDHEN, CDR2 SYDVKM. The CDR3 contains 15 residues. Between the trimmed V and J ends, which lost 2 bases and 1 base, there was a span of 12 bases. The CDR3 protein is CASSLRLGGSYEQYF. CDR3 DNA sequence: TGTGCCAGCAGTTTACGACTCGGGGGTTCCTACGAGCAGTACTTC.

This clone was seen just once. The CDR3 DNA reads as TGTGCCAGCAGCTTTAGCGGAGCCAGTTCAGATACGCAGTATTTT. It is translated as CASSFSGASSDTQYF. The V and J genes are TRBV7-8 and TRBJ2-3; maybe TRBD2 (6 bases). Germline values: CDR1 SGHVS, CDR2 FQNEAQ. V shed 3 bases and J shed 4 bases, with 14 bases lying between them. CDR3 length: 15 residues.

The chain recombines TRBV7-2 with TRBJ2-7, with 12 bases fitting TRBD1. The CDR3 has 16 amino acids. Trimming removed 4 bases from V and 4 bases from J; junction bases left unmatched: 8. Germline values: CDR1 SGHTA, CDR2 FQGNSA. The CDR3 coding sequence is TGTGCCAGCAGCTCAGCCGGGACAGGGGGCGCATACGAGCAGTACTTC. Its protein product is CASSSAGTGGAYEQYF. The complete variable domain, with remaining parts taken from reference TRBV7-2 and TRBJ2-7, reads GAGVSQSPSNKVTEKGKDVELRCDPISGHTALYWYRQSLGQGLEFLIYFQGNSAPDKSGLPSDRFSAERTGGSVSTLTIQRTQQEDSAVYLCASSSAGTGGAYEQYFGPGTRLTVT.

This clone has a handful of counts. The sample has other DNA sequences that encode this CDR3 too. V is TRBV30 and J is TRBJ1-5, with D uncertain. V lost 0 bases and J 2 bases, leaving 5 bases between the germline ends. CDR1 and CDR2 (germline): GTSNPN, SVGIG (reference sequence). The CDR3 length is 13 residues. The CDR3 protein is CAWSVQGNQPQHF. Written as DNA, the CDR3 is TGTGCCTGGAGTGTGCAGGGCAATCAGCCCCAGCATTTT.

The CDR3 region is CASRIQPSSTDTQYF. CDR3 sequence (DNA): TGTGCCAGCCGTATACAACCGTCTAGCACAGATACGCAGTATTTT. The chain recombines TRBV5-4 with TRBJ2-3; D not certain. With 7 bases removed from V and 0 bases from J, the gap between germline ends came to 15 bases. Germline assignment: CDR1 SGHNT and CDR2 YYREEE (reference sequence). The CDR3 loop spans 15 amino acids.